The rows below give T cell receptor beta chains drawn from one sample of a study of T cell repertoires in cytomegalovirus infection. Their target antigens are unknown. MiXCR was run by TCRdb on the reads, yielding one entry per CDR3 protein. The sample has about 830,000 distinct CDR3 sequences, roughly 33% seen once. Sequenced here: cultured CD8+ T cells from PBMCs, sampled from culture after CMV antigen stimulation. All receptors derive from a human donor in good health (CMV status not recorded). Some clones in this sample may be carry-over from other donors' samples. Both conserved end residues are part of each CDR3. D genes are given only for firm matches. Rows give clone size only sometimes, using once, few, many, or a class for an expanded clone.

cdr3_nt cdr3_aa j_call v_call d_call clone_size
TGTGCCAGTATAGACTCTCCGACAGGCACCGGGGAGCTGTTTTTT CASIDSPTGTGELFF TRBJ2-2 TRBV6-1 . .
TGTGCCAGCAGTTACTTAGGGACAGGGGGAGTTGAAACTGAAGCTTTCTTT CASSYLGTGGVETEAFF TRBJ1-1 TRBV6-5 TRBD1 .
TGTGCCACCAGCAGTGGAAGAAGGAACTATGGCTACACCTTC CATSSGRRNYGYTF TRBJ1-2 TRBV15 . .
TGCGCCAGCAGCCAAGGCCGTACGCAGTATTTT CASSQGRTQYF TRBJ2-3 TRBV4-1 . .
TGTGCCAGTAGTATAGCTGACAGGGGGAGCGGAGGCAGGAGGTATCAGCCCCAGCATTTT CASSIADRGSGGRRYQPQHF TRBJ1-5 TRBV19 TRBD1 few
TGCGCCAGCAGCCCATTACAGAACACTGAAGCTTTCTTT CASSPLQNTEAFF TRBJ1-1 TRBV4-1 . few
TGTGCCAGTAGTATTGAGAGTAGCCTCCCCTCCGAGCAGTACTTC CASSIESSLPSEQYF TRBJ2-7 TRBV19 . .
TGTGCCAGTAAATTGCGGGGGGAAAGCACAGATACGCAGTATTTT CASKLRGESTDTQYF TRBJ2-3 TRBV19 TRBD2 .
TGTGCCAGCAGCTATACAGAAAGCAATCAGCCCCAGCATTTT CASSYTESNQPQHF TRBJ1-5 TRBV7-9 . .
TGTGCCAGCAGCGGTCCGGGACAGCAAGAGACCCAGTACTTC CASSGPGQQETQYF TRBJ2-5 TRBV7-8 TRBD1 many
TGTGCCAGCAGCACTAACAAATATCGGGCAACTAATGAAAAACTGTTTTTT CASSTNKYRATNEKLFF TRBJ1-4 TRBV7-9 . many
TGTGCCAGTAGTTTCCAGGACAGGGGGCCGAACACTGAAGCTTTCTTT CASSFQDRGPNTEAFF TRBJ1-1 TRBV19 TRBD1 .
TGTGCCAGCAGCAGAGGGGGGGTCCTCTACGAGCAGTACTTC CASSRGGVLYEQYF TRBJ2-7 TRBV6-1 . few
TGTGCCAGCAGCTCCGCCGGGACAGGGGGCTACGAGCAGTACTTC CASSSAGTGGYEQYF TRBJ2-7 TRBV12-3/TRBV12-4 TRBD1 few
TGTGCCAGCAGTTACTCTGAACTCCCAAGAGGGGGCTCTGGGGCCAACGTCCTGACTTTC CASSYSELPRGGSGANVLTF TRBJ2-6 TRBV6-7 . many
TGTGCCAGCAGCTTTTTACAGGGAGGTGGCTACGAGCAGTACTTC CASSFLQGGGYEQYF TRBJ2-7 TRBV7-9 . many
TGTGCCAGCAGCTGGGGAACAGTGGGCTACGAGCAGTACTTC CASSWGTVGYEQYF TRBJ2-7 TRBV7-9 . many